The 6 T cell receptor beta chains below were found in one sample sequenced in a study of shared clonotypes between healthy human individuals. TCRdb's table, derived via immunoSEQ multiplex PCR, lists solely in-frame clones and lacks some. The data contain approximately 350,000 clones, roughly 70% of them singletons. The source material was memory CD4+ T cells sorted from blood. Subset: CD45RA-negative fraction. These receptors all stem from a man in his thirties or forties in good health.

The V and J genes are TRBV7-8 and TRBJ1-2; D perhaps matches TRBD1 (6 bases). The CDR3 runs 15 residues. V dropped 5 bases and J dropped 6 bases, with 19 bases sitting between them. Germline CDR1 is SGHVS and CDR2 is FQNEAQ. CDR3 bases: TGTGCCAGCAGCCCAACAAGGACAGCAATGGATGGCTACACCTTC. Its protein is CASSPTRTAMDGYTF.

The rearrangement uses TRBV5-7 and TRBJ1-4, with D hard to call. TRBV5-7 is known as an ORF, though its function is uncertain. The CDR3 has 18 residues. Trimming cost V 1 base and J 5 bases, with 21 bases left between them. The CDR3 reads CASSLRHSPLTGNEKLFF. CDR3 nucleotides: TGTGCCAGCAGCTTGAGACACTCTCCTTTAACCGGGAATGAAAAACTGTTTTTT.

This chain uses TRBV7-9 with TRBJ1-5; perhaps TRBD1 as D (5 bases). Trimming took 5 bases from V and 5 from J, leaving 13 bases between them. Germline CDR1 is SEHNR and CDR2 is FQNEAQ (reference sequence). CDR3 length equals 14 residues. In DNA form, the CDR3 reads TGTGCCAGCAGCCCCCGGCAGGGCGATCAGCCCCAGCATTTT. Translating gives CASSPRQGDQPQHF. The entire variable domain, with the rest obtained from reference TRBV7-9 and TRBJ1-5, is as follows: DTGVSQNPRHKITKRGQNVTFRCDPISEHNRLYWYRQTLGQGPEFLTYFQNEAQLEKSRLLSDRFSAERPKGSFSTLEIQRTEQGDSAMYLCASSPRQGDQPQHFGDGTRLSIL.

The chain links TRBV2 to TRBJ2-3, with D possibly matching TRBD2 (6 bases). Looked up from germline, CDR1 is SNHLY and CDR2 is FYNNEI. With 4 bases removed from V and 6 bases from J, the gap between germline ends came to 14 bases. The CDR3 consists of 14 residues. CDR3 DNA: TGTGCCAGCAGTGGAGGAGGGGTGGCGGATACGCAGTATTTT. This sequence encodes CASSGGGVADTQYF.

Notes on this clone: A much larger clonotype is one base distant, so this may be a read error. V usage is TRBV28 and J usage is TRBJ2-1; 10 nucleotides match TRBD2. With V trimmed by 4 bases and J by 3 bases, 3 bases remained unmatched. CDR3 length equals 15 residues. CDR1 MDHEN and CDR2 SYDVKM come from the germline V gene. CDR3 nucleotides: TGTGCCAGCAGTTGGGGACTAGCGATCTACAATGAGCAGTTCTTC. Its translation is CASSWGLAIYNEQFF.

A note on this clone: Other nucleotide sequences from this sample produce the same CDR3. The gene calls are TRBV28 and TRBJ1-1; D call uncertain. Between the trimmed V and J ends, which lost 2 bases and 1 base, there was a span of 2 bases. This CDR3 is 12 amino acids long. The germline gives CDR1 MDHEN, CDR2 SYDVKM. CDR3 in amino acids: CASSLGNTEAFF. The CDR3 nucleotides read TGTGCCAGCAGTTTAGGGAACACTGAAGCTTTCTTT.